This T cell receptor beta chain was recovered during a study of shared clonotypes between healthy human individuals. TCRdb's copy holds only in-frame clones and misses some; the assay was immunoSEQ multiplex PCR. Of about 2 million clones detected, about 95% appear once; the ten largest clones hold 1.2%. V was shortened by 6 bases and J by 8 bases, with 17 bases between the two germline ends. There are 14 residues in the CDR3. Germline CDR1 and CDR2: SGHAT and FQNNGV. Naive CD8 cells were CD45RO-negative, positively selected for CCR7, excluding terminally differentiated effector memory CD45RA+ cells. This clone was counted once.

Material: naive CD8+ T cells sorted from blood. V and J are TRBV11-2 and TRBJ2-4, with D possibly matching TRBD2 (7 bases). This receptor was identified in a man aged 18-30 years in good health. The CDR3 loop reads CASSFATGRDIQYF. The CDR3 nucleotides read TGTGCCAGCAGTTTTGCTACAGGGAGGGACATTCAGTACTTC.